This T cell receptor (beta chain) was sequenced in a study of neoadjuvant anti-PD-1 for oral cavity cancer. There are 15 residues in the CDR3. This sample's time point: after neoadjuvant nivolumab, at surgical resection. Profiled with immunoSEQ multiplex PCR; TCRdb holds only in-frame clones, not every one. The sample includes 9,500 to 15,000 clones, 70% to 80% of them seen just once. The chain recombines TRBV21-1 with TRBJ1-1; the table's D call of TRBD1 was not tested on the DNA. TRBV21-1 is a pseudogene. The receptor was isolated from a person aged 35-79 years with oral cavity squamous cell carcinoma. Sequences were derived from PBMCs, sampled after nivolumab (anti-PD-1) treatment. CDR3 coding DNA: TGTGCCAGCACACAATTACTTCACAGGGGAACTGAAGCTTTCTTT. Amino acid sequence: CASTQLLHRGTEAFF.